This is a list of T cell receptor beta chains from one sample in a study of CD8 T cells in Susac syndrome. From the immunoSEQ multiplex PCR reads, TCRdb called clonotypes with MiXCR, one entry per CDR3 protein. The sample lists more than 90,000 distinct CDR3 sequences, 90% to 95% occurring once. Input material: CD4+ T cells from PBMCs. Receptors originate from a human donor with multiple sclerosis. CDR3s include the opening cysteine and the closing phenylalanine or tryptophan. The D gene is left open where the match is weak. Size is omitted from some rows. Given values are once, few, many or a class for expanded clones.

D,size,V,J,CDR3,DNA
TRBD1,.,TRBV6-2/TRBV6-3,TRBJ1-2,CASSPGQGSGYTF,TGTGCCAGCAGCCCGGGACAGGGATCCGGCTACACCTTC
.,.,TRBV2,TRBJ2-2,CASGRGNTGELFF,TGTGCCAGCGGCAGGGGGAACACCGGGGAGCTGTTTTTT
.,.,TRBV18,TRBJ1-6,CASSPGPEEALHF,TGTGCCAGCTCTCCGGGCCCCGAGGAGGCCCTCCACTTT
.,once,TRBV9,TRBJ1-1,CASSVDGRTEAFF,TGTGCCAGCAGCGTAGATGGCCGCACTGAAGCTTTCTTT
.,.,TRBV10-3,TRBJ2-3,CASTAREGGDTQYF,TGTGCCAGCACGGCGAGGGAAGGAGGAGATACGCAGTATTTT
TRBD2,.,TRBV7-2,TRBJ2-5,CASSRTSGPQQTQYF,TGTGCCAGCAGTCGGACTAGCGGGCCCCAGCAGACCCAGTACTTC
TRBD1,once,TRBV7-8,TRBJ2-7,CASRVTGDSYEQYF,TGTGCCAGCAGAGTCACAGGGGACTCCTACGAGCAGTACTTC
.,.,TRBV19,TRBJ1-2,CASSYQASGAGGYTF,TGTGCCAGTAGTTACCAGGCGTCGGGGGCTGGAGGCTACACCTTC
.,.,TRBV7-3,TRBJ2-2,CASSPRGAAGELFF,TGTGCCAGCAGCCCCCGGGGGGCGGCCGGGGAGCTGTTTTTT
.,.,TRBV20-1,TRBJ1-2,CSATPDSYGYTF,TGCAGTGCAACGCCGGACAGTTATGGCTACACCTTC
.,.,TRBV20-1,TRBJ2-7,CSARGDLAGEQYF,TGCAGTGCTAGGGGAGACTTGGCGGGGGAGCAGTACTTC
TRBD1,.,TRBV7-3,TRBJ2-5,CASSPQGTKETQYF,TGTGCCAGCAGCCCACAGGGGACCAAAGAGACCCAGTACTTC
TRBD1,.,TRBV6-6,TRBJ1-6,CASSGDRGSLHF,TGTGCCAGCAGTGGGGACAGGGGTTCCCTCCACTTT
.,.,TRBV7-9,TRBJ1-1,CASSPTGFTEAFF,TGTGCCAGCAGTCCGACCGGGTTTACTGAAGCTTTCTTT
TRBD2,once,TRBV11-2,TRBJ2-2,CASSLRGAGDTGELFF,TGTGCCAGCAGCTTAAGGGGAGCGGGAGACACCGGGGAGCTGTTTTTT
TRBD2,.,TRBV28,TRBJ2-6,CASSLGLATPSGANVLTF,TGTGCCAGCAGCCTAGGACTAGCAACTCCCTCTGGGGCCAACGTCCTGACTTTC
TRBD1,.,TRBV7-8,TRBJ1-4,CASSSRGSREKLFF,TGTGCCAGCAGCTCCAGGGGGAGTAGGGAAAAACTGTTTTTT
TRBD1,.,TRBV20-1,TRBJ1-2,CSAAGDSGSRGYTF,TGCAGTGCTGCGGGGGACAGCGGGTCACGTGGCTACACCTTC
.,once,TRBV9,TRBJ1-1,CASSPQGHTEAFF,TGTGCCAGCAGCCCACAGGGCCATACTGAAGCTTTCTTT
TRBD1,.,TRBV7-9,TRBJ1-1,CASSLAAGGNTEAFF,TGTGCCAGCAGCTTAGCGGCAGGGGGCAACACTGAAGCTTTCTTT
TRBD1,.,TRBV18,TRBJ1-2,CASSPPLRTGVLGGYTF,TGTGCCAGCTCACCACCTCTTCGGACAGGGGTCCTCGGCGGCTACACCTTC
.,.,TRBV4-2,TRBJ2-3,CASRRRSGGAATDTQYF,TGTGCCAGCCGCCGTAGATCCGGCGGGGCCGCGACAGATACGCAGTATTTT
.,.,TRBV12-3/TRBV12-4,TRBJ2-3,CASSFGLLTDTQYF,TGTGCCAGCAGTTTTGGACTTCTGACAGATACGCAGTATTTT
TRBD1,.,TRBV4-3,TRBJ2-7,CASSQDWTGDYEQYF,TGCGCCAGCAGCCAAGACTGGACAGGAGACTACGAGCAGTACTTC
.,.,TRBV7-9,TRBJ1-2,CASSLHGVDYGYTF,TGTGCCAGCAGCTTACACGGGGTGGACTATGGCTACACCTTC
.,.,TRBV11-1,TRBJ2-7,CASSLVHGTGEQYF,TGTGCCAGCAGCTTAGTTCACGGCACGGGCGAGCAGTACTTC
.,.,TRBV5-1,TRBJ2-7,CASSQGSDYEQYF,TGCGCCAGCAGCCAGGGGTCCGACTACGAGCAGTACTTC
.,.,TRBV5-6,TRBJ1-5,CASSPRRAGNSNQPQHF,TGTGCCAGCAGCCCACGGCGGGCGGGAAATAGCAATCAGCCCCAGCATTTT
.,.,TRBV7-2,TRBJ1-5,CASSLEGVQPQHF,TGTGCCAGCAGCTTAGAAGGGGTTCAGCCCCAGCATTTT
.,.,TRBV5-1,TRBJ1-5,CASSLSGPPSPQHF,TGCGCCAGCAGCTTGTCTGGGCCCCCATCGCCCCAGCATTTT
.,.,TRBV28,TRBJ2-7,CASSNTGEHYEQYF,TGTGCCAGCAGTAACACGGGGGAGCACTACGAGCAGTACTTC
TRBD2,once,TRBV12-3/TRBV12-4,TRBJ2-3,CASSLLAGATDTQYF,TGTGCCAGCAGTTTACTAGCGGGGGCCACAGATACGCAGTATTTT
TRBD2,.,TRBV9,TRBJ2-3,CASTLLMTSGGGSTDTQYF,TGTGCCAGCACTCTCTTGATGACTAGCGGGGGGGGGAGCACAGATACGCAGTATTTT
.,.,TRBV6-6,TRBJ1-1,CASSPNIEAFF,TGTGCCAGCAGCCCGAATATTGAAGCTTTCTTT
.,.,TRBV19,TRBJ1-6,CASSTSDGYSPLHF,TGTGCCAGTAGTACCTCGGACGGTTATTCACCCCTCCACTTT
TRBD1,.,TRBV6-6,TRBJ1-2,CASTRTGDGYTF,TGTGCCAGCACCCGGACAGGGGATGGCTACACCTTC
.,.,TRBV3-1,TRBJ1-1,CASRDHGAKNTEAFF,TGTGCCAGCAGAGATCATGGGGCGAAGAACACTGAAGCTTTCTTT
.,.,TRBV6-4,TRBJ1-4,CASSDSGVRAIGEKLFF,TGTGCCAGCAGTGACTCAGGGGTTCGCGCGATAGGAGAAAAACTGTTTTTT
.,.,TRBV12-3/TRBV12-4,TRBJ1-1,CASSPPGREGSEAFF,TGTGCCAGCAGCCCCCCGGGCAGGGAGGGGTCTGAAGCTTTCTTT
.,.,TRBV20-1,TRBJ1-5,CSAMGRVDNQPQHF,TGCAGTGCCATGGGCAGGGTAGACAATCAGCCCCAGCATTTT
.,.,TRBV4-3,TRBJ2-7,CASSQEGTRGQYEQYF,TGCGCCAGCAGCCAAGAAGGAACGCGGGGGCAGTACGAGCAGTACTTC
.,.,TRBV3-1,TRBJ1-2,CASSQDLHRVNYGYTF,TGTGCCAGCAGCCAAGATTTGCACAGGGTAAACTATGGCTACACCTTC
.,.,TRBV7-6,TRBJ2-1,CASSLGQGGYGEQFF,TGTGCCAGCAGCTTAGGACAGGGAGGGTACGGTGAGCAGTTCTTC
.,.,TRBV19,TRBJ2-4,CASSIEAKNIQYF,TGTGCCAGTAGTATTGAGGCCAAAAACATTCAGTACTTC
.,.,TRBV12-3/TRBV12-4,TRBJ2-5,CASSLDPSGTQGGTQYF,TGTGCCAGCAGTTTAGATCCATCCGGGACTCAAGGTGGGACCCAGTACTTC